These 21 T cell receptor beta chains originate from one sample sequenced in a study of T-cell reconstitution after alpha-beta-depleted transplantation in children. As it was prepared, the TCRbeta library received unique molecular identifiers. TCRdb re-analysed the PCR reads in MiXCR, keeping a single row per CDR3 protein. The sample has approximately 640,000 distinct CDR3 sequences; roughly 17% are singletons. This specimen consisted of PBMCs from the stem cell graft donor, obtained from the stem cell graft. The receptors were sampled from a human donor who donated a stem cell graft to a child with acute myeloid leukemia.

This clonotype has just a few counts. The V call is TRBV7-6, the J call TRBJ2-2; 7 bases agree with TRBD2. This CDR3 has 13 residues. Germline V lookup: CDR1 SGHVS, CDR2 FNYEAQ. V shed 10 bases and J 4 bases; nucleotides not matched to a gene: 6. CDR3 sequence reads: CATGGVRTGELFF. CDR3 in DNA: TGTGCCACTGGGGGGGTCCGCACCGGGGAGCTGTTTTTT.

The chain has TRBV4-3 and TRBJ2-7, with D possibly TRBD1 on 6 matching bases. The CDR3 has 14 residues. Trimming stripped 4 bases from V and 0 bases from J, with 10 bases between. Per the germline V gene, CDR1 is LGHNA and CDR2 is YSLEER. The chain's CDR3 is CASSPGANSYEQYF. In nucleotides, the CDR3 is TGCGCCAGCAGCCCAGGGGCAAACTCCTACGAGCAGTACTTC.

Many counts were recorded for this clonotype. J is TRBJ1-2 and V is TRBV20-1, with D possibly being TRBD1 (5 bases). Germline CDR1 reads DFQATT; CDR2 reads SNEGSKA (reference sequence). The CDR3 covers 12 residues. The V gene lost 6 bases and the J gene lost 2 bases, with 10 bases spanning the gap. CDR3 nucleotides: TGCAGTGCCCCACGGGGGAACTATGGCTACACCTTC. It codes for CSAPRGNYGYTF.

This sequence joins TRBV10-3 and TRBJ2-3, with 14 positions matching TRBD2. J was trimmed by 2 bases and V by 4 bases; bases with no gene match: 5. The CDR3 is made up of 17 amino acids. The V gene's germline CDR1 is ENHRY and CDR2 SYGVKD. CDR3 residues: CAISAPTSGGATDTQYF. CDR3 DNA: TGTGCCATCAGTGCGCCGACTAGCGGGGGGGCCACAGATACGCAGTATTTT.

This clonotype was seen ten or more times. The chain has TRBV9 and TRBJ1-2, with D unclear. The germline CDR1 and CDR2 sequences are SGDLS and YYNGEE. This CDR3 region has 15 residues. V lost 3 bases to trimming and J lost 1 base, with 13 bases between them. CDR3 sequence: CASSAQTGVNYGYTF. The CDR3 bases are TGTGCCAGCAGCGCCCAAACCGGGGTTAACTATGGCTACACCTTC.

J is TRBJ1-2 and V is TRBV5-5; a weak D match, TRBD1 (6 bases). The CDR3 runs 16 residues. Germline-derived CDR1 and CDR2 are SGHKS and YYEKEE (reference sequence). V lost 1 base and J 2 bases, leaving 15 bases between the germline ends. CDR3 nucleotides: TGTGCCAGCAGCTTGTCGGCAGGGGCGCAAAACTATGGCTACACCTTC. Amino acid sequence: CASSLSAGAQNYGYTF. Full variable domain (rest looked up from reference TRBV5-5 and TRBJ1-2): DAGVTQSPTHLIKTRGQQVTLRCSPISGHKSVSWYQQVLGQGPQFIFQYYEKEERGRGNFPDRFSARQFPNYSSELNVNALLLGDSALYLCASSLSAGAQNYGYTFGSGTRLTVV.

The chain links TRBV4-2 to TRBJ2-4; 8 bases match TRBD2. Germline-derived CDR1 and CDR2 are LGHNA and YNFKEQ. The CDR3 loop spans 14 amino acids. J gave up 10 bases and V 0 bases, and 5 bases lay outside the gene matches. The CDR3 sequence: CASSQDTGGGIQYF. The DNA of the CDR3 is TGTGCCAGCAGCCAAGATACGGGGGGGGGAATTCAGTACTTC.

The genes are TRBV3-1 and TRBJ2-1; 9 bases agree with TRBD1. This CDR3 is 20 amino acids long. Germline V gene lookup returns CDR1 LGHDT and CDR2 YNNKEL (reference sequence). V trimming: 0 bases; J trimming: 8 bases; junction bases outside the gene matches: 20. The CDR3 nucleotides are TGTGCCAGCAGCCAAGAGAGAAGGGACAGGGCATATTACAGAAGGCATGAGCAGTTCTTC. It specifies CASSQERRDRAYYRRHEQFF.

This clonotype was observed many times. The chain links TRBV5-5 to TRBJ2-5; 10 bases align to TRBD1. The germline CDR1 and CDR2 sequences are SGHKS and YYEKEE (reference sequence). The trim removed 7 bases at V and 6 bases at J, leaving 9 bases unmatched. The CDR3 covers 14 residues. The CDR3 loop reads CASGGTGVSKTQYF. The CDR3, as DNA: TGTGCCAGCGGGGGGACAGGGGTATCGAAGACCCAGTACTTC.

Remarks on this clonotype: A much larger clone is a single base away; this may be a read error. The V gene is TRBV20-1, the J gene TRBJ1-1, with 7 bases identical to TRBD1. The V gene end was trimmed by 4 bases and the J gene end by 9 bases; junction bases not matched to a gene: 17. Germline CDR1 DFQATT, CDR2 SNEGSKA (reference sequence). The CDR3 loop spans 15 amino acids. In DNA, the CDR3 is TGCAGTGCTAATCAAAACAGGGGTGGGACCTTCAAAGCTTTCTTT. Translating gives CSANQNRGGTFKAFF.

The gene calls are TRBV15 and TRBJ2-1; 9 nucleotides agree with TRBD2. V shed 0 bases and J 5 bases; nucleotides not matched to a gene: 11. Germline CDR1 is LNHNV and CDR2 is YYDKDF (reference sequence). The CDR3 is 18 residues long. CDR3 DNA sequence: TGTGCCACCAGCAGAGAACTTTTTATAGCGGGGGCGAACAATGAGCAGTTCTTC. Encoded protein: CATSRELFIAGANNEQFF. Supplemented by reference TRBV15 and TRBJ2-1, the full variable domain reads DAMVIQNPRYQVTQFGKPVTLSCSQTLNHNVMYWYQQKSSQAPKLLFHYYDKDFNNEADTPDNFQSRRPNTSFCFLDIRSPGLGDTAMYLCATSRELFIAGANNEQFFGPGTRLTVL.

This clonotype was seen repeatedly, ten times or more. The V gene is TRBV5-6, the J gene TRBJ1-5; D may be TRBD1 (5 bases). V gave up 2 bases and J gave up 0 bases, with 9 bases separating them. The CDR3 is 15 residues long. Germline V lookup: CDR1 SGHDT, CDR2 YYEEEE. The DNA of the CDR3 is TGTGCCAGCAGCTTCGGAGGGGATAGCAATCAGCCCCAGCATTTT. It encodes CASSFGGDSNQPQHF. Based on the CDR3 plus reference TRBV5-6 and TRBJ1-5, the full variable domain is DAGVTQSPTHLIKTRGQQVTLRCSPKSGHDTVSWYQQALGQGPQFIFQYYEEEERQRGNFPDRFSGHQFPNYSSELNVNALLLGDSALYLCASSFGGDSNQPQHFGDGTRLSIL.

This clonotype was seen a few times. The rearrangement joins TRBV7-9 to TRBJ2-7; 7 nucleotides agree with TRBD1. CDR3 size: 14 residues. CDR1 and CDR2 from the germline V gene are SEHNR and FQNEAQ (reference sequence). After removal of 5 bases from V and 2 bases from J, the junction contained 6 bases not matched to a gene. CDR3 in DNA: TGTGCCAGCAGCAAGCCGGGACAGCCCTACGAGCAGTACTTC. Translated: CASSKPGQPYEQYF. The whole variable domain, remainder taken from reference TRBV7-9 and TRBJ2-7, is DTGVSQNPRHKITKRGQNVTFRCDPISEHNRLYWYRQTLGQGPEFLTYFQNEAQLEKSRLLSDRFSAERPKGSFSTLEIQRTEQGDSAMYLCASSKPGQPYEQYFGPGTRLTVT.

The genes are TRBV9 and TRBJ2-3, with 8 positions matching TRBD1. Losses at the gene ends were 4 bases for V and 0 bases for J; bases not matched to a gene: 7. Germline V gene data show CDR1 as SGDLS and CDR2 as YYNGEE. The CDR3 is made up of 16 amino acids. The CDR3 coding sequence is TGTGCCAGCAGCATCGGGACAGGTTCAAGCACAGATACGCAGTATTTT. Protein product: CASSIGTGSSTDTQYF.

This clonotype was observed a few times. The chain uses TRBV20-1 and TRBJ1-6; D is unclear. In germline, CDR1 is DFQATT, CDR2 SNEGSKA (reference sequence). Trimming removed 3 bases at V and 9 bases at J, with 18 bases between. The CDR3 has 15 residues. The CDR3 nucleotides read TGCAGTGCTAGGGGCTCGACTTCTACCGGTTCACCCCTCCACTTT. Translating gives CSARGSTSTGSPLHF.

This chain uses TRBV7-8 with TRBJ1-1, with D unclear. The CDR3 length is 16 residues. The germline CDR1 and CDR2 sequences are SGHVS and FQNEAQ. The V gene lost 2 bases and the J gene lost 0 bases, with 13 bases spanning the gap. CDR3 region: CASSLYGPNLNTEAFF. The CDR3 nucleotides read TGTGCCAGCAGCTTATACGGCCCTAACTTGAACACTGAAGCTTTCTTT.

This clonotype was detected only once. The chain couples TRBV6-2 or TRBV6-3 to TRBJ2-3; D is perhaps TRBD1 or TRBD2 (6 bases each). V lost 5 bases and J 5 bases, leaving 14 bases between the germline ends. CDR3 size: 14 residues. In germline, CDR1 is MNHEY, CDR2 SVGEGT. DNA of the CDR3: TGTGCCAGCAGTGTCCGGGGGCGGGGAGATACGCAGTATTTT. It is translated as CASSVRGRGDTQYF.

This clonotype was observed once. V is TRBV4-2 and J is TRBJ2-3, with 12 bases identical to TRBD1. This CDR3 contains 19 residues. Germline V gene data show CDR1 as LGHNA and CDR2 as YNFKEQ. V lost 3 bases to trimming and J lost 4 bases; unmatched junction nucleotides: 14. As DNA, the CDR3 is TGTGCCAGCAGCCATTCACCTGGGGGGACAGGGGGCGAAGCAGATACGCAGTATTTT. It codes for CASSHSPGGTGGEADTQYF.

In its sample, this clonotype was seen many times. This chain connects TRBV20-1 to TRBJ1-5; D ambiguous. The V and J ends lost 1 base and 1 base respectively, with 8 bases between them. Germline V gene sequence: CDR1 DFQATT, CDR2 SNEGSKA (reference sequence). This CDR3 is built from 14 residues. The CDR3 reads CSARGFESNQPQHF. CDR3 coding DNA: TGCAGTGCTAGAGGGTTCGAGAGCAATCAGCCCCAGCATTTT.

The chain combines TRBV20-1 with TRBJ2-1; 9 positions agree with TRBD1. V lost 4 bases and J lost 7; bases outside the gene matches: 5. Germline V gives CDR1 DFQATT, CDR2 SNEGSKA (reference sequence). The CDR3 is made up of 13 amino acids. The CDR3 DNA follows: TGCAGTGCTACGGACAGGGGCGGGAATGAGCAGTTCTTC. It codes for CSATDRGGNEQFF.

The table lists this clonotype with a few counts. The CDR3 loop is CASSQYFTENTEAFF. The DNA of the CDR3 is TGCGCCAGCAGCCAATATTTTACCGAGAACACTGAAGCTTTCTTT. The V gene is TRBV4-3, the J gene TRBJ1-1; no reliable D call. The V and J ends lost 2 bases and 1 base respectively, with 11 bases between them. The CDR3 contains 15 residues. Germline-derived CDR1 and CDR2 are LGHNA and YSLEER.